One and the same sample provided the 29 T cell receptor beta chains below, sequenced in a study of shared clonotypes between healthy human individuals. Assay: immunoSEQ multiplex PCR; the TCRdb copy retains only in-frame clones and omits some. The sample lists approximately 460,000 clones, 77% occurring once. Sequencing was performed on PBMCs. The receptors come from a middle-aged woman in good health. Some clones in this sample may be carry-over from other donors' samples.

This clone was observed a few times. A read error may be the cause here, since a much bigger clone is one base away. The sample contains more than one DNA sequence encoding this CDR3. The gene calls are TRBV2 and TRBJ1-3; weak D call: TRBD1 (5 bases). The CDR3 sequence is 14 residues long. Trimming cost V 6 bases and J 1 base, with 10 bases left between them. The germline gives CDR1 SNHLY, CDR2 FYNNEI. Here the CDR3 DNA reads TGTGCCAGCAGGCTTGGGGCATCTGGAAACACCATATATTTT. Residues: CASRLGASGNTIYF.

Details on this clone: No conserved phenylalanine or tryptophan ends this CDR3, so it is likely a read error. The CDR3 nucleotides are TGTGCCAGCCTACCGTGGGGGAACACTGAAGCTTTCCTT. Amino acids: CASLPWGNTEAFL. The V and J genes are TRBV28 and TRBJ1-1; D call uncertain. The CDR3 runs to 13 residues. Trimming shortened V by 8 bases and J by 1 base, and 11 bases separated the two germline ends. CDR1 and CDR2 (germline): MDHEN, SYDVKM.

The CDR3 bases are TGTGCCAGCAGCTTAGGGGGACTATACAATGAGCAGTTCTTC. Its translation: CASSLGGLYNEQFF. The chain is built from TRBV11-2 and TRBJ2-1; 7 bases map to TRBD2. Germline CDR1 is SGHAT and CDR2 is FQNNGV. The ends lost 1 base at V and 4 bases at J; junction bases unmatched: 1. The CDR3 is 14 residues long.

The chain joins TRBV6-5 to TRBJ2-3; D is perhaps TRBD2 (5 bases). In germline, CDR1 is MNHEY, CDR2 SVGAGI. Trimming pared 4 bases from V and 4 bases from J, leaving 12 bases between. CDR3 size: 14 residues. The CDR3 loop is CASSWRTGADTQYF. The CDR3 DNA sequence: TGTGCCAGCAGTTGGAGGACGGGCGCAGATACGCAGTATTTT.

A note on this clone: It is likely a read error: a sequence one base away is far more abundant. Different DNA sequences within this sample yield the same CDR3. V is TRBV4-1 and J is TRBJ2-7; perhaps D is TRBD1 or TRBD2 (5 bases each). The CDR3 has 16 residues. Germline V gene data show CDR1 as MGHRA and CDR2 as YSYEKL. As DNA, the CDR3 is TGCGCCAGCAGCCAAGACTCAAGGACGCAGAGGGGCGAGCAGTATTTC. Translation: CASSQDSRTQRGEQYF.

The chain uses TRBV2 and TRBJ2-2; TRBD2 aligns across 8 bases. The germline gives CDR1 SNHLY, CDR2 FYNNEI. CDR3 length: 15 amino acids. The V and J ends lost 4 bases and 6 bases, in that order; junction bases with no gene match: 7. CDR3 sequence: CASSVREGQSGELFF. Written as DNA, the CDR3 is TGTGCCAGCAGTGTCCGGGAGGGCCAGTCCGGGGAGCTGTTTTTT. Supplemented by reference TRBV2 and TRBJ2-2, the full variable domain reads EPEVTQTPSHQVTQMGQEVILRCVPISNHLYFYWYRQILGQKVEFLVSFYNNEISEKSEIFDDQFSVERPDGSNFTLKIRSTKLEDSAMYFCASSVREGQSGELFFGEGSRLTVL.

The V gene is TRBV7-2, the J gene TRBJ2-5; D unclear. Germline V gene lookup returns CDR1 SGHTA and CDR2 FQGNSA. The V end lost 3 bases, the J end lost 5 bases, and 4 bases lay between the germline ends. This CDR3 contains 11 residues. The chain's CDR3 is CASSFWETQYF. CDR3 bases: TGTGCCAGCAGCTTTTGGGAGACCCAGTACTTC.

In nucleotides, the CDR3 is TGTGCCAGCAGCTCGGGCCGGACTACTGAAGCTTTCTTT. This gives the protein CASSSGRTTEAFF. The chain uses TRBV7-2 and TRBJ1-1; D unresolved. The V gene lost 4 bases and the J gene lost 5 bases, with 11 bases spanning the gap. Germline loops: CDR1 SGHTA, CDR2 FQGNSA. There are 13 residues in the CDR3.

Only one count was recorded for this clone. The CDR3 reads CASSLGAVAGRTDTQYF. In nucleotides, the CDR3 is TGTGCCAGCAGCTTAGGGGCCGTAGCGGGACGCACAGATACGCAGTATTTT. The V and J genes are TRBV13 and TRBJ2-3; 8 nucleotides line up with TRBD2. J gave up 1 base and V 0 bases, and 6 bases lay outside the gene matches. Germline CDR1 PRHDT, CDR2 FYEKMQ (reference sequence). The CDR3 is made up of 17 amino acids.

V usage is TRBV2 and J usage is TRBJ1-1; the D is unclear. This CDR3 has 12 amino acids. V lost 1 base, J lost 8 bases, and 8 bases lay in between. Germline CDR1 reads SNHLY; CDR2 reads FYNNEI. CDR3 in amino acids: CASSEGWQEAFF. The DNA for the CDR3 is TGTGCCAGCAGTGAAGGGTGGCAAGAAGCTTTCTTT.

This clone appeared once. V is TRBV7-9 and J is TRBJ2-1; TRBD1 matches 7 bases. The CDR3 sequence is 12 residues long. Germline V lookup: CDR1 SEHNR, CDR2 FQNEAQ (reference sequence). The J segment lost 6 bases and the V segment lost 7 bases, leaving 3 bases of the junction unmatched. The CDR3 is CASTWTGNEQFF. The CDR3, as DNA: TGTGCCAGCACTTGGACAGGCAATGAGCAGTTCTTC.

The chain uses TRBV5-1 and TRBJ1-1, with 7 bases matching TRBD1. The CDR3 covers 14 residues. V shed 5 bases, J shed 2 bases, and the junction held 6 bases outside the gene matches. Germline V gives CDR1 SGHRS, CDR2 YFSETQ. DNA for the CDR3: TGCGCCAGCAGGGTGCAGGGGGAAAACACTGAAGCTTTCTTT. Its protein is CASRVQGENTEAFF. The entire variable domain, with the rest obtained from reference TRBV5-1 and TRBJ1-1, is as follows: KAGVTQTPRYLIKTRGQQVTLSCSPISGHRSVSWYQQTPGQGLQFLFEYFSETQRNKGNFPGRFSGRQFSNSRSEMNVSTLELGDSALYLCASRVQGENTEAFFGQGTRLTVV.

This chain uses TRBV9 with TRBJ2-5; TRBD2 matches 7 bases. The J segment lost 3 bases and the V segment lost 0 bases, leaving 2 bases of the junction unmatched. Germline values: CDR1 SGDLS, CDR2 YYNGEE. The CDR3 consists of 14 residues. The chain's CDR3 is CASSVGLAEETQYF. In DNA, the CDR3 is TGTGCCAGCAGCGTAGGGCTAGCGGAAGAGACCCAGTACTTC.

V gene TRBV10-2 combines with J gene TRBJ2-6; D is unresolved. Germline V gene data show CDR1 as WSHSY and CDR2 as SAAADI. Trimming cost V 6 bases and J 6 bases, with 9 bases left between them. CDR3 length: 13 residues. As DNA, the CDR3 is TGCGCCAGCAGACGTACTGAGGCCAACGTCCTGACTTTC. Its protein product is CASRRTEANVLTF.

This sequence joins TRBV7-3 and TRBJ2-1, with 9 bases identical to TRBD2. The germline V gene encodes CDR1 SGHTA and CDR2 FQGTGA. This CDR3 spans 15 amino acids. J gave up 5 bases and V 4 bases, and 6 bases lay outside the gene matches. In DNA form, the CDR3 reads TGTGCCAGCAGCTCGCGGGAGGGCCCCGACAATGAGCAGTTCTTC. Translating gives CASSSREGPDNEQFF.

This clone was recorded a few times. V usage is TRBV18 and J usage is TRBJ2-7; TRBD1 might be the D (6 bases). From germline, CDR1 is KGHSH and CDR2 LQKENI. V was shortened by 3 bases and J by 0 bases, with 9 bases between the two germline ends. The CDR3 is 14 amino acids. The CDR3 bases are TGTGCCAGCTCACCGAGGGACAACTCCTACGAGCAGTACTTC. This sequence encodes CASSPRDNSYEQYF.

The rearrangement links TRBV7-9 to TRBJ2-1; 9 nucleotides agree with TRBD2. V lost 5 bases and J lost 12; bases outside the gene matches: 17. There are 16 residues in the CDR3. Germline V gene sequence: CDR1 SEHNR, CDR2 FQNEAQ (reference sequence). The CDR3 loop reads CASSHLAGRAGLMQFF. CDR3 coding DNA: TGTGCCAGCAGCCACCTAGCGGGGCGTGCGGGGTTGATGCAGTTCTTC.

V usage is TRBV5-4 and J usage is TRBJ2-1; D tentatively fits TRBD1 or TRBD2 (6 bases each). The germline CDR1 and CDR2 sequences are SGHNT and YYREEE (reference sequence). The CDR3 is 18 amino acids. Deletions cut 5 bases from V and 3 bases from J, with 24 bases between. CDR3 nucleotide sequence: TGTGCCAGCAGGTCCGGGGGCCCCGCCGGAACCGGCTACAATGAGCAGTTCTTC. This sequence encodes CASRSGGPAGTGYNEQFF.

V gene TRBV6-5 combines with J gene TRBJ2-7, with 8 bases identical to TRBD2. Germline trimming cut 7 bases from V and 6 bases from J; bases unmatched to any gene: 14. CDR3 size: 15 residues. The germline CDR1 and CDR2 sequences are MNHEY and SVGAGI. The CDR3 sequence: CASTLTPDSGGEQYF. The CDR3 DNA is TGTGCCAGCACCCTTACCCCGGACAGCGGGGGCGAGCAGTACTTC.

In the case of this clone: This likely traces to a read error, being one base from a far larger clone. Additional DNA sequences in this sample encode the identical CDR3. The chain has TRBV7-2 and TRBJ2-5; no clear D gene. Between the trimmed V and J ends, which lost 4 bases and 5 bases, there was a span of 5 bases. CDR1 is SGHTA, CDR2 FQGNSA, per germline. CDR3 size: 11 residues. The CDR3 loop is CASSSGETQYF. The CDR3 nucleotides are TGTGCCAGCAGCTCCGGGGAGACCCAGTACTTC.

The CDR3 protein is CASSLFVRGVEQYF. Written as DNA, the CDR3 is TGTGCCAGCAGCTTATTCGTGAGAGGAGTCGAGCAGTACTTC. The chain employs TRBV7-8 and TRBJ2-7; D remains ambiguous. This CDR3 is 14 amino acids long. Germline CDR1 reads SGHVS; CDR2 reads FQNEAQ. The ends were cut back, 2 bases at V and 6 bases at J, with 14 bases in the middle. Combining the CDR3 with reference TRBV7-8 and TRBJ2-7 gives the whole variable domain GAGVSQSPRYKVAKRGQDVALRCDPISGHVSLFWYQQALGQGPEFLTYFQNEAQLDKSGLPSDRFFAERPEGSVSTLKIQRTQQEDSAVYLCASSLFVRGVEQYFGPGTRLTVT.

V and J are TRBV28 and TRBJ1-5; 8 bases fit TRBD1. The CDR3 spans 15 residues. Trimming took 7 bases from V and 5 from J; bases not matched to a gene: 10. The germline gives CDR1 MDHEN, CDR2 SYDVKM. CDR3 nucleotides: TGTGCCAGCACCGGATCCGGACAGGGCTATCAGCCCCAGCATTTT. Amino acid sequence: CASTGSGQGYQPQHF.

V is TRBV5-1 and J is TRBJ1-3; possibly TRBD1 for D (5 bases). The CDR3 runs 14 residues. Germline V gives CDR1 SGHRS, CDR2 YFSETQ. Trimming shortened V by 5 bases and J by 3 bases, and 12 bases separated the two germline ends. The CDR3 coding sequence is TGCGCCAGCAGTTTAGGGACGCTTGGAAACACCATATATTTT. As protein: CASSLGTLGNTIYF.

J is TRBJ2-1 and V is TRBV4-2, with D possibly TRBD2 on 6 matching bases. The CDR3 sequence is 19 residues long. Germline V gene sequence: CDR1 LGHNA, CDR2 YNFKEQ. Trimming shortened V by 1 base and J by 3 bases, and 22 bases separated the two germline ends. CDR3 residues: CASSQASDETDLDYNEQFF. In DNA, the CDR3 is TGTGCCAGCAGCCAAGCTAGCGACGAAACAGACTTAGACTACAATGAGCAGTTCTTC.

The genes are TRBV9 and TRBJ2-2; 11 bases map to TRBD2. CDR1 is SGDLS, CDR2 YYNGEE, per germline. V lost 0 bases to trimming and J lost 5 bases; unmatched junction nucleotides: 6. The CDR3 runs 17 residues. CDR3 in amino acids: CASSVAQRTSGTGELFF. The CDR3, as DNA: TGTGCCAGCAGCGTAGCCCAAAGGACTAGCGGGACCGGGGAGCTGTTTTTT.

The V call is TRBV19, the J call TRBJ2-5, with TRBD2 identical over 14 bases. Germline V gene lookup returns CDR1 LNHDA and CDR2 SQIVND (reference sequence). This CDR3 has 16 amino acids. V lost 4 bases to trimming and J lost 1 base; unmatched junction nucleotides: 2. Here the CDR3 reads CASSRTSGRFQETQYF. In DNA, the CDR3 is TGTGCCAGTAGTAGGACTAGCGGGAGGTTCCAAGAGACCCAGTACTTC.

J is TRBJ1-3 and V is TRBV5-3; D is undetermined. TRBV5-3 is recorded as an ORF, its role being uncertain. The CDR3 totals 14 residues. V gave up 7 bases and J gave up 0 bases, with 11 bases separating them. The CDR3 protein is CARSDGSSGNTIYF. CDR3 sequence (DNA): TGTGCCAGATCGGATGGCAGCTCTGGAAACACCATATATTTT.

This clone was detected ten times or more. The J gene is TRBJ1-1, the V gene TRBV5-4; 8 bases fit TRBD1. CDR3 length equals 15 residues. CDR1 is SGHNT, CDR2 YYREEE, per germline (reference sequence). The V gene end was trimmed by 3 bases and the J gene end by 5 bases; junction bases not matched to a gene: 9. For the CDR3, the DNA is TGTGCCAGCAGCTCGAACAGGGGGTTGACGACTGAAGCTTTCTTT. This encodes CASSSNRGLTTEAFF.

The rearrangement uses TRBV27 and TRBJ1-3; TRBD1 matches at 7 bases. This CDR3 contains 17 residues. CDR1 and CDR2 from the germline V gene are MNHEY and SMNVEV (reference sequence). V trimming: 2 bases; J trimming: 0 bases; junction bases outside the gene matches: 7. The DNA of the CDR3 is TGTGCCAGCAGTTTAAGGGGGGGACAGAGCTCTGGAAACACCATATATTTT. Translating it yields CASSLRGGQSSGNTIYF.